The TCR beta chain described here comes from a study of blood T cell repertoires in COVID-19. Overall study: Sites in the United States, Italy and Spain provided acute and convalescent COVID-19 samples. Sources were T cells, B-cell-depleted T cells, or PBMCs; the material itself was cDNA or gDNA.

The CDR3 length is 12 residues. The germline V gene encodes CDR1 SGHTA and CDR2 FQGNSA. With 2 bases removed from V and 3 bases from J, the gap between germline ends came to 5 bases. Per the study methods: Reference gene primers were amplified, and this amplification served to estimate nucleated cell counts. Repertoires were generated with immunoSEQ multiplex PCR, while TCRdb's copy carries only in-frame clones and drops some. V, J and clone size are those of that table, while D and trimming were read from the DNA. This table holds some 150,000 clones, roughly 81% found once. This TCR was recovered from a human donor with acute or convalescent COVID-19. The donor label of this sample is uncertain. The rearrangement uses TRBV7-2 and TRBJ2-7; weak D call: TRBD1 (5 bases). Sequences were obtained from peripheral blood. CDR3 DNA: TGTGCCAGCAGCTTAACAGGCTACGAGCAGTACGTC. This sequence encodes CASSLTGYEQYV.